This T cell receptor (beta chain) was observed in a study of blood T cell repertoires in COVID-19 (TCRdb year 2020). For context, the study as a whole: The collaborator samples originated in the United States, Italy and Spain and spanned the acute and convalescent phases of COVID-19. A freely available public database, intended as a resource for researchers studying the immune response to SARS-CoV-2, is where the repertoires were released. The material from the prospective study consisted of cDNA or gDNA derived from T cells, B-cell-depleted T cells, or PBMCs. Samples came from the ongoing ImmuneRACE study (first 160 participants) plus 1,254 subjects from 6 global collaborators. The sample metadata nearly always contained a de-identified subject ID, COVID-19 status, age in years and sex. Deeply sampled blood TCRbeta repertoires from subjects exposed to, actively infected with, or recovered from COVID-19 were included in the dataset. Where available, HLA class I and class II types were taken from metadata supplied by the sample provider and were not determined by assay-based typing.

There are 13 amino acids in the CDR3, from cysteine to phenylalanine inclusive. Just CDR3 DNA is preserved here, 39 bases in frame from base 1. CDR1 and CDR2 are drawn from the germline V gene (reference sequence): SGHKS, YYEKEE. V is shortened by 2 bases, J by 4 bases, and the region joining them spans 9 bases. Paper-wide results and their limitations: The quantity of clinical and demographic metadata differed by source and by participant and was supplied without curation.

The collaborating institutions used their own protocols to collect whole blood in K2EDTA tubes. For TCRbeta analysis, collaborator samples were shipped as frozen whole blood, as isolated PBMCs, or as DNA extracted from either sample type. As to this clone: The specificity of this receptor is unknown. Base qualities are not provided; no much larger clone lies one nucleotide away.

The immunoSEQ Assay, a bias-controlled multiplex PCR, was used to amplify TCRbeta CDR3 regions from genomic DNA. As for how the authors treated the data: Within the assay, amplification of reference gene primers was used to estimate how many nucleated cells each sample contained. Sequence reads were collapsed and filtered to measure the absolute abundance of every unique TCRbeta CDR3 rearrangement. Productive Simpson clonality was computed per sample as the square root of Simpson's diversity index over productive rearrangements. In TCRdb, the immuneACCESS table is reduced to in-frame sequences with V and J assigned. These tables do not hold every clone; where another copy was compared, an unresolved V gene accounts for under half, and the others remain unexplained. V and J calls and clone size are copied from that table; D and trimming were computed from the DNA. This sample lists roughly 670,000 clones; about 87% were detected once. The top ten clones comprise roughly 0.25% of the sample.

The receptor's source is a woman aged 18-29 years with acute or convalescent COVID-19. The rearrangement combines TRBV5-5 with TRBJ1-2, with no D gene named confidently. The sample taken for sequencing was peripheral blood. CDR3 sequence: CASSFEGTYGYTF. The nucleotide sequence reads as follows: TGTGCCAGCAGCTTTGAGGGCACCTATGGCTACACCTTC.